Included here is one TCR beta chain sequence, with context. The germline V gene encodes CDR1 SGHNT and CDR2 YYREEE (reference sequence). The CDR3 extends over 15 amino acids. Trimming removed 0 bases at V and 2 bases at J, with 9 bases between. This sample was taken from a study of T cell changes during pregnancy in multiple sclerosis. Here immunoSEQ multiplex PCR was the method, and the copy in TCRdb shows in-frame clones only, minus some. The table has approximately 88,000 clones, 85% to 95% seen once. This rearrangement joins TRBV5-4 to TRBJ1-3, with D possibly TRBD1 on 5 matching bases. This clonotype was sampled from a female donor with multiple sclerosis, enrolled in a pregnancy study. Sample: peripheral blood, taken in the first trimester of pregnancy. CDR3 region: CASSLAGGAGNTIYF. CDR3 in DNA: TGTGCCAGCAGCTTGGCGGGAGGGGCTGGAAACACCATATATTTT. Supplemented by reference TRBV5-4 and TRBJ1-3, the full variable domain reads ETGVTQSPTHLIKTRGQQVTLRCSSQSGHNTVSWYQQALGQGPQFIFQYYREEENGRGNFPPRFSGLQFPNYSSELNVNALELDDSALYLCASSLAGGAGNTIYFGEGSWLTVV.